The 13 T cell receptor beta chains listed next were all sequenced from one sample in a study of T cells after yellow fever vaccination. TCRdb re-called the 5' RACE reads with MiXCR, one entry per CDR3 protein. The sample records under 200,000 distinct CDR3 sequences, 8% to 13% being singletons. This specimen was CD8+ T cells sorted from PBMCs, taken 15 days after the yellow fever booster vaccination. The source is a man between 18 and 35 years old who received the YFV17D yellow fever vaccine.

This clonotype was seen only a few times. This chain connects TRBV28 to TRBJ2-3; 10 bases line up with TRBD2. The CDR3 is 16 amino acids. The germline gives CDR1 MDHEN, CDR2 SYDVKM. V dropped 4 bases and J dropped 2; count of bases not matched to a gene: 6. The CDR3: CASSSLAGEDTDTQYF. The CDR3 region has the DNA TGTGCCAGCAGTTCCCTAGCGGGGGAGGACACAGATACGCAGTATTTT.

The chain couples TRBV4-3 to TRBJ2-7, with 9 bases fitting TRBD1. Germline V gene sequence: CDR1 LGHNA, CDR2 YSLEER. There are 14 residues in the CDR3. V gave up 1 base and J gave up 3 bases; unmatched junction bases: 1. CDR3 residues: CASSQGGQGYEQYF. The CDR3 DNA reads TGCGCCAGCAGCCAAGGGGGACAGGGCTACGAGCAGTACTTC.

This clonotype was counted between two and nine times. This chain uses TRBV15 with TRBJ2-2; maybe TRBD2 (6 bases). CDR3 length equals 16 residues. V lost 4 bases and J lost 5, with 17 bases in between. Germline V gene data show CDR1 as LNHNV and CDR2 as YYDKDF (reference sequence). CDR3 region: CATSTTGGGSTGELFF. The CDR3 nucleotides are TGTGCCACCAGCACCACTGGTGGGGGGAGTACCGGGGAGCTGTTTTTT.

This clonotype was picked up a small number of times. The V and J genes are TRBV6-4 and TRBJ2-5; 7 bases fit TRBD2. Germline CDR1 MRHNA, CDR2 SNTAGT. This CDR3 spans 15 amino acids. V was clipped by 5 bases and J by 2 bases; unmatched bases: 8. CDR3 nucleotides: TGTGCCAGCAGTTCCACGGGGGGTTGGCAAGAGACCCAGTACTTC. Its translation is CASSSTGGWQETQYF.

The sample holds a few counts of this clonotype. This rearrangement joins TRBV2 to TRBJ2-7; D possibly corresponds to TRBD2 (5 bases). Germline CDR1 reads SNHLY; CDR2 reads FYNNEI. This CDR3 is built from 15 residues. Trimming removed 3 bases at V and 4 bases at J, with 16 bases between. The CDR3 loop reads CASSDGGYSAYEQYF. For the CDR3, the DNA is TGTGCCAGCAGTGACGGCGGGTACTCCGCGTACGAGCAGTACTTC. The full variable domain, with the rest looked up from reference TRBV2 and TRBJ2-7, is EPEVTQTPSHQVTQMGQEVILRCVPISNHLYFYWYRQILGQKVEFLVSFYNNEISEKSEIFDDQFSVERPDGSNFTLKIRSTKLEDSAMYFCASSDGGYSAYEQYFGPGTRLTVT.

This clonotype was observed many times. V gene TRBV20-1 combines with J gene TRBJ1-5; D is ambiguous. Between the trimmed V and J ends, which lost 6 bases and 4 bases, there was a span of 22 bases. CDR1 and CDR2 from the germline V gene are DFQATT and SNEGSKA (reference sequence). The CDR3 runs 16 residues. The CDR3 is CSAENSAGIWNQPQHF. CDR3 in DNA: TGCAGTGCCGAGAACTCGGCAGGCATCTGGAATCAGCCCCAGCATTTT.

This clonotype was seen more than once but under ten times. The CDR3 nucleotides are TGCAGCGCACTCGGGGACAGGGACATGAACACTGAAGCTTTCTTT. This gives the protein CSALGDRDMNTEAFF. This sequence joins TRBV29-1 and TRBJ1-1, with 9 bases lining up with TRBD1. V lost 7 bases and J lost 0; bases outside the gene matches: 9. There are 15 residues in the CDR3. Germline assignment: CDR1 SQVTM and CDR2 ANQGSEA. Variable domain in full (rest from reference TRBV29-1 and TRBJ1-1): SAVISQKPSRDICQRGTSLTIQCQVDSQVTMMFWYRQQPGQSLTLIATANQGSEATYESGFVIDKFPISRPNLTFSTLTVSNMSPEDSSIYLCSALGDRDMNTEAFFGQGTRLTVV.

This clonotype came up a few times. The junction departs from the called germline gene at one end, perhaps through a read error. The CDR3 nucleotides read TGTGCCAGCAGCCTAACAGGGGGCCGTGGGACAGATACGCAGTATTTT. Amino acid sequence: CASSLTGGRGTDTQYF. The chain couples TRBV7-3 to TRBJ2-3; TRBD1 aligns across 9 bases. The germline gives CDR1 SGHTA, CDR2 FQGTGA. The CDR3 totals 16 residues.

The sample holds a few counts of this clonotype. This sequence joins TRBV29-1 and TRBJ1-1; unclear D gene. The CDR3 extends over 13 amino acids. The germline CDR1 and CDR2 sequences are SQVTM and ANQGSEA. The ends were cut back, 3 bases at V and 1 base at J, with 9 bases in the middle. The CDR3 DNA reads as TGCAGCGTTGAGAGTGCAGGGAACACTGAAGCTTTCTTT. It is translated as CSVESAGNTEAFF.

The chain has TRBV2 and TRBJ2-3, with 7 nucleotides matching TRBD2. The CDR3 totals 16 residues. V dropped 4 bases and J dropped 1; count of bases not matched to a gene: 8. Germline CDR1 and CDR2: SNHLY and FYNNEI. CDR3 loop: CASSAGLVRRTDTQYF. The CDR3 nucleotides read TGTGCCAGCAGTGCCGGACTAGTCCGACGCACAGATACGCAGTATTTT.

CDR3 coding DNA: TGTGCCAGCAGTTTATCGTCAGCGGCTACCGGGGAGCAGTACGTC. Its protein product is CASSLSSAATGEQYV. This chain connects TRBV27 to TRBJ2-7, with a possible D match to TRBD2 (5 bases). Germline values: CDR1 MNHEY, CDR2 SMNVEV (reference sequence). V was pared by 0 bases and J by 7 bases, with 16 bases between. There are 15 residues in the CDR3.

This clonotype was seen at least ten times. The J gene is TRBJ2-5, the V gene TRBV12-3 or TRBV12-4, with a possible D match to TRBD2 (6 bases). CDR3 length: 13 amino acids. The ends were cut back, 8 bases at V and 5 bases at J, with 15 bases in the middle. CDR3 in amino acids: CASGEAGLETQYF. CDR3 nucleotide sequence: TGTGCCAGCGGCGAGGCGGGGTTGGAGACCCAGTACTTC.

This clonotype was picked up a small number of times. The chain links TRBV4-1 to TRBJ2-7, with D hard to call. The CDR3 runs to 12 residues. The V gene's germline CDR1 is MGHRA and CDR2 YSYEKL. The V end lost 3 bases, the J end lost 3 bases, and 6 bases lay between the germline ends. In DNA form, the CDR3 reads TGCGCCAGCAGCCACGGTAACTACGAGCAGTACTTC. Amino acid sequence: CASSHGNYEQYF.